The TCR beta chain described here comes from a study of CD8 T cells in ankylosing spondylitis. Findings and limits, study-wide: Significantly higher representation of disease-linked clones was reported for matched ankylosing spondylitis synovial fluid. Peripheral blood samples showed relatively rare disease-linked clones, and these clones were CD8+. Certain motif variants had earlier appeared in reactive arthritis synovial fluid and blood. Within ankylosing spondylitis blood, a TCR beta motif made up of seven to nine highly homologous variants appeared to be characteristic.

It was by quantitative 5'-RACE with molecular barcodes that TCR beta libraries were made. Via MiXCR, TCRdb re-called the 5' RACE reads, giving one row per CDR3 protein. The sample contains a few hundred thousand distinct CDR3 sequences, about an eighth of which appear only once. Comment on this clonotype: Its antigen remains unknown.

Losses at the gene ends were 6 bases for V and 4 bases for J; bases not matched to a gene: 10. CDR1 and CDR2 (germline): SQVTM, ANQGSEA. The CDR3 sequence is 14 residues long. The chain uses TRBV29-1 and TRBJ2-7; 9 bases fit TRBD1. This clonotype originated in a male donor with ankylosing spondylitis. The source material was blood, either unsorted or a sorted T cell fraction (not recorded which). CDR3 in amino acids: CSVGTGTGLYEQYF. The CDR3 DNA follows: TGCAGCGTAGGGACAGGGACAGGCTTGTACGAGCAGTACTTC.